Listed here are 24 T cell receptor beta chains from one sample, sequenced in a study of CD8+CD57+ T cells in acquired aplastic anemia. In patients chosen for sequencing, flow cytometry had shown CD8+CD57+ cell expansion. For CDR3 and TCR beta VDJ profiling, genomic DNA was the template used. TCRdb processed the reads anew with MiXCR; each CDR3 protein has one entry. The sample yields about 160,000 distinct CDR3 sequences, less than 60% seen once. The sequencing input was sorted CD4+, CD8+, or CD8+CD57+ T cells (not recorded which) from PBMCs. The source is a human donor with aplastic anemia.

This rearrangement joins TRBV7-2 to TRBJ2-7; a possible D gene is TRBD1 (5 bases). The V end lost 5 bases, the J end lost 4 bases, and 12 bases lay between the germline ends. The CDR3 is made up of 13 amino acids. From germline, CDR1 is SGHTA and CDR2 FQGNSA. CDR3 nucleotide sequence: TGTGCCAGCAGCCGTCGACAGAAGTACGAGCAGTACTTC. Translated: CASSRRQKYEQYF. Looking up the rest from reference TRBV7-2 and TRBJ2-7 gives the full variable domain: GAGVSQSPSNKVTEKGKDVELRCDPISGHTALYWYRQSLGQGLEFLIYFQGNSAPDKSGLPSDRFSAERTGGSVSTLTIQRTQQEDSAVYLCASSRRQKYEQYFGPGTRLTVT.

The rearrangement joins TRBV11-2 to TRBJ2-1; 12 bases fit TRBD2. Trimming removed 3 bases from V and 7 bases from J; junction bases left unmatched: 10. Germline V gives CDR1 SGHAT, CDR2 FQNNGV. CDR3 length: 17 amino acids. The CDR3 nucleotides read TGTGCCAGCAGCTTTCTAGCGGGAGGGGTGGTGGGTAATGAGCAGTTCTTC. This codes for CASSFLAGGVVGNEQFF.

This clonotype was observed once. V and J are TRBV15 and TRBJ1-2; D unclear. The CDR3 has 16 residues. The V end was cut by 1 base, the J end by 3 bases, with 15 bases between. Germline values: CDR1 LNHNV, CDR2 YYDKDF (reference sequence). The CDR3 here is CATSRVLPRMHYGYTF. The CDR3 DNA reads TGTGCCACCAGCAGAGTCCTCCCTCGGATGCACTATGGCTACACCTTC.

The rearrangement uses TRBV10-2 and TRBJ2-1; 7 nucleotides agree with TRBD2. Germline trimming cut 6 bases from V and 8 bases from J; bases unmatched to any gene: 4. This CDR3 is 12 amino acids long. The V gene's germline CDR1 is WSHSY and CDR2 SAAADI. The CDR3 DNA sequence: TGCGCCAGCAGGCAGGGACTATATGAGCAGTTCTTC. Translating gives CASRQGLYEQFF.

As concerns this clonotype: This clone may be a read error of a much larger clone one base away. Since no conserved phenylalanine or tryptophan closes the CDR3, a read error is the likely cause. CDR3 in amino acids: CSARLFGGPSDEQFL. In DNA, the CDR3 is TGCAGTGCTAGACTCTTCGGGGGGCCTTCCGATGAGCAGTTCCTC. This sequence joins TRBV20-1 and TRBJ2-1; possible D gene TRBD2, 7 bases. With 2 bases removed from V and 8 bases from J, the gap between germline ends came to 19 bases. Germline V gene lookup returns CDR1 DFQATT and CDR2 SNEGSKA (reference sequence). The CDR3 totals 15 residues.

Note on this clonotype: With a much larger clone just one base away, this may be a read error. This rearrangement joins TRBV5-4 to TRBJ2-7; 10 bases align to TRBD1. The germline CDR1 and CDR2 sequences are SGHNT and YYREEE (reference sequence). The CDR3 totals 15 residues. The V segment lost 6 bases and the J segment 3 bases; nucleotides outside the gene matches: 9. CDR3 residues: CASTSTGGGFYEQYF. In DNA, the CDR3 is TGTGCCAGCACCTCGACAGGGGGCGGATTCTACGAGCAGTACTTC.

The chain recombines TRBV20-1 with TRBJ1-6; D may be TRBD1 (5 bases). The CDR3 contains 14 residues. Looked up from germline, CDR1 is DFQATT and CDR2 is SNEGSKA (reference sequence). V was shortened by 3 bases and J by 1 base, with 7 bases between the two germline ends. The CDR3 DNA sequence: TGCAGTGCTAGGAGACAGTCCTATAATTCACCCCTCCACTTT. Protein sequence: CSARRQSYNSPLHF.

CDR3 DNA: TGTGCCAGCAGCCTGTTACTAGCGGGAGGGTGGGAGACCCAGTACTTC. Its translation: CASSLLLAGGWETQYF. This sequence joins TRBV7-9 and TRBJ2-5; 13 positions agree with TRBD2. The CDR3 has 16 amino acids. Germline V gene sequence: CDR1 SEHNR, CDR2 FQNEAQ (reference sequence). The trim removed 5 bases at V and 5 bases at J, leaving 8 bases unmatched.

A note on this clonotype: A single base separates this from a much larger clone, so it may be a read error. The chain combines TRBV12-3 or TRBV12-4 with TRBJ2-7; 7 bases are a match to TRBD1. The CDR3 contains 14 residues. V lost 3 bases, J lost 1 base, and 3 bases stayed unmatched. CDR3 DNA: TGTGCCAGCAGTTTCGGACAGGAGTCCTACGAGCAGTACTTC. Protein sequence: CASSFGQESYEQYF.

This clonotype was seen many times. J is TRBJ1-1 and V is TRBV18, with 7 bases matching TRBD1. V dropped 1 base and J dropped 8; count of bases not matched to a gene: 1. The CDR3 runs to 12 residues. Germline lookup yields CDR1 KGHSH and CDR2 LQKENI. The CDR3 loop reads CASSPRDSEAFF. In DNA form, the CDR3 reads TGTGCCAGCTCACCACGGGACAGCGAAGCTTTCTTT.

The V and J genes are TRBV7-3 and TRBJ1-3; D not resolved. This CDR3 spans 15 amino acids. Germline V CDR1 and CDR2: SGHTA, FQGTGA. Between the trimmed V and J ends, which lost 2 bases and 1 base, there was a span of 9 bases. The CDR3 nucleotides are TGTGCCAGCAGCTTAGACGCAGCATCTGGAAACACCATATATTTT. Its protein product is CASSLDAASGNTIYF.

This clonotype occurred many times. The V call is TRBV5-1, the J call TRBJ1-1; a possible D gene is TRBD1 (6 bases). There are 17 residues in the CDR3. From germline, CDR1 is SGHRS and CDR2 YFSETQ. The V end lost 0 bases, the J end lost 1 base, and 16 bases lay between the germline ends. CDR3 nucleotide sequence: TGCGCCAGCAGCTTGGCCGGGTTCAGGGGCCCGAACACTGAAGCTTTCTTT. It is translated as CASSLAGFRGPNTEAFF.

The chain's CDR3 is CASPRDSNQPQHF. The CDR3 bases are TGTGCTAGCCCGAGGGATAGCAATCAGCCCCAGCATTTT. The chain uses TRBV14 and TRBJ1-5, with D uncertain. CDR1 and CDR2 from the germline V gene are SGHDN and FVKESK. The CDR3 is 13 amino acids.

This clonotype was seen ten or more times. This chain connects TRBV9 to TRBJ2-4; D is ambiguous. The germline CDR1 and CDR2 sequences are SGDLS and YYNGEE. The CDR3 sequence is 14 residues long. Trimming stripped 8 bases from V and 8 bases from J, with 20 bases between. CDR3 in amino acids: CASSKGPEIHIQYF. CDR3 coding DNA: TGTGCCAGTTCGAAGGGTCCGGAAATCCACATTCAGTACTTC.

CDR3 sequence: CSARDRARGETQYF. CDR3 nucleotide sequence: TGCAGTGCCCGGGACAGGGCGCGCGGGGAGACCCAGTACTTC. The chain is built from TRBV20-1 and TRBJ2-5; TRBD1 matches 9 bases. This CDR3 region has 14 residues. Germline V gene lookup returns CDR1 DFQATT and CDR2 SNEGSKA (reference sequence). V shed 6 bases, J shed 5 bases, and the junction held 10 bases outside the gene matches.

This clonotype was counted at least ten times. J is TRBJ1-1 and V is TRBV6-1; 7 bases are a match to TRBD1. Unmatched junction bases numbered 9, after V lost 6 bases and J lost 2 bases. CDR1 MNHNS and CDR2 SASEGT come from the germline V gene. The CDR3 is 15 amino acids. The CDR3 loop is CASSPTGIGNTEAFF. The CDR3 DNA reads as TGTGCCAGCAGCCCGACAGGGATAGGAAACACTGAAGCTTTCTTT.

There are many counts of this clonotype. J is TRBJ2-1 and V is TRBV9; 15 bases line up with TRBD2. V shed 2 bases and J 7 bases; nucleotides not matched to a gene: 13. This CDR3 comprises 19 residues. CDR1 and CDR2 (germline): SGDLS, YYNGEE. As DNA, the CDR3 is TGTGCCAGCAGCGTCGGGACTAGCGGGAGGAGACTGGGTTCGAATGAGCAGTTCTTC. This sequence encodes CASSVGTSGRRLGSNEQFF. The full variable domain, with the rest looked up from reference TRBV9 and TRBJ2-1, is DSGVTQTPKHLITATGQRVTLRCSPRSGDLSVYWYQQSLDQGLQFLIQYYNGEERAKGNILERFSAQQFPDLHSELNLSSLELGDSALYFCASSVGTSGRRLGSNEQFFGPGTRLTVL.

The chain uses TRBV7-3 and TRBJ2-7, with D possibly TRBD1 on 5 matching bases. The V end lost 3 bases, the J end lost 6 bases, and 12 bases lay between the germline ends. Germline assignment: CDR1 SGHTA and CDR2 FQGTGA. The CDR3 has 13 amino acids. CDR3 sequence: CASSLTVQGEQYF. In DNA form, the CDR3 reads TGTGCCAGCAGCTTGACAGTGCAGGGCGAGCAGTACTTC.

The rearrangement links TRBV24-1 to TRBJ1-2; a possible D gene is TRBD1 (6 bases). CDR1 KGHDR and CDR2 SFDVKD come from the germline V gene. V lost 4 bases and J 6 bases, leaving 23 bases between the germline ends. This CDR3 is 17 amino acids long. CDR3 bases: TGTGCCACCAGTGAACCCCTAGCGGGGGCGGAGGAAGATGGCTACACCTTC. Protein sequence: CATSEPLAGAEEDGYTF.

A remark on this clonotype: This CDR3 is missing its conserved last phenylalanine or tryptophan, likely due to a read error. The chain combines TRBV9 with TRBJ2-7; 9 nucleotides align to TRBD1. The CDR3 consists of 14 residues. Losses at the gene ends were 3 bases for V and 6 bases for J; bases not matched to a gene: 7. Germline-derived CDR1 and CDR2 are SGDLS and YYNGEE. CDR3 coding DNA: TGTGCCAGCAGCGGAGGGACAGGGTACGGCGAGCAGTACCTC. Its protein is CASSGGTGYGEQYL.

The chain links TRBV20-1 to TRBJ1-6; unclear D gene. The CDR3 is made up of 14 amino acids. Germline V gene sequence: CDR1 DFQATT, CDR2 SNEGSKA (reference sequence). V lost 3 bases and J 3 bases, leaving 9 bases between the germline ends. CDR3 DNA: TGCAGTGCTAGCCGCACAATCTATAATTCACCCCTCCACTTT. It translates to CSASRTIYNSPLHF.

This clonotype was seen a single time. At one of its ends the junction is not consistent with the germline gene, which may arise from a read error. The chain carries TRBV7-2 and TRBJ2-5; unclear D gene. This CDR3 is built from 14 residues. The germline V gene has CDR1 SGHTA and CDR2 FQGNSA. In DNA form, the CDR3 reads TGTGCCAGCAGCTTAGTCCGGATGGAAGAGACCCGGTACTTC. Its translation is CASSLVRMEETRYF.

This clonotype was seen many times. The rearrangement links TRBV3-1 to TRBJ2-7; 7 bases line up with TRBD2. Trimming at V came to 3 bases and at J to 7 bases, leaving 9 bases not matched to a gene. CDR1 is LGHDT, CDR2 YNNKEL, per germline (reference sequence). The CDR3 consists of 14 residues. CDR3 loop: CASSHTSVRLEQYF. The CDR3 coding sequence is TGTGCCAGCAGCCATACTAGCGTCCGTTTGGAGCAGTACTTC.

In this sample, this clonotype turned up many times. J is TRBJ2-3 and V is TRBV6-1; 13 bases agree with TRBD2. V shed 2 bases and J 4 bases; nucleotides not matched to a gene: 0. CDR1 is MNHNS, CDR2 SASEGT, per germline. This CDR3 region has 15 residues. CDR3 residues: CASSETSGRADTQYF. The CDR3 DNA is TGTGCCAGCAGTGAAACTAGCGGGAGGGCAGATACGCAGTATTTT.